This T cell receptor beta chain was recovered during a study of Tregs in tolerant kidney transplant recipients (dated by TCRdb to the late 2010s). For context, the study as a whole: TCRbeta sequencing was used in the study to identify donor-specific regulatory T cells before combined kidney and bone marrow transplantation, and the identified cells were then tracked after transplant. TCRbeta repertoire sequencing was used in a few healthy controls to compare several methods for expanding Tregs specific for an allogeneic donor.

Overall study outcomes, separate from this receptor: Although technical replication error seemed to be minimal, the question of biological reproducibility was not addressed directly. Because the study included only a small number of patients, the results must be confirmed in larger populations and under other immunosuppression protocols. The most biologically relevant and donor-specific TCRbeta repertoire appeared to be identified by expanding Tregs with activated donor B cells.

For TCRbeta CDR3 sequencing, genomic DNA from the sorted cells was extracted using the QIAGEN DNeasy Blood and Tissue Kit. High-throughput TCRbeta CDR3 sequencing was carried out commercially through immunoSEQ, with PCR amplification with bias correction and internal controls included. Processing in the source paper ran as follows. Unique productive TCRbeta sequences were defined by CDR3 nucleotide sequence where primers matched, and otherwise by CDR3 amino acid sequence together with Vbeta and Jbeta genes. Sorting error was corrected by removing sequences shared between sorted populations at a frequency ratio of 2:1 or less, and the remaining shared sequences were assigned to the higher population. A sequence was defined as donor-reactive if the sequence was expanded at least 5-fold in CFSE-low cells compared with unstimulated cells and had a frequency of at least 0.01% in CFSE-low cells. Jensen-Shannon divergence, calculated on the top 100 TCRbeta sequences ranked by frequency, was used to quantify repertoire divergence. For samples with multiple sequencing runs, sorting error was corrected in each run separately before the runs were combined. Here the immuneACCESS table is served through TCRdb, limited to in-frame sequences with V and J called. Missing clones are a known gap in these copies; in checked studies unresolved V genes cover under half, and the rest lacks a known reason. From that table come the V and J calls and clone size; the DNA was used to work out D and trimming. The sample table contains approximately 90,000 clones; only one count was recorded for around nine tenths of them. The ten largest clones add up to roughly 5% of the sample.

Unstimulated Tregs (CD4+CD25+CD127-), CD4+ non-Tregs (CD4+CD25-), CD4 and CD8 cells were FACS-sorted from thawed PBMCs. Blood from healthy controls was obtained either as purchased buffy coats or from healthy volunteers. Healthy control blood was processed to PBMCs by Ficoll density gradient and cryopreserved, and patient PBMCs were collected before and after transplant. A word on this clone: Its antigen remains unidentified. Within one base of it there is no much larger clone, and no base qualities were kept.

The receptor was derived from a human donor in good health. The specimen was CD8+ T cells from blood.

The sequence in DNA is TGTGCCAGCAGCGTATGGGATGAGGTGGCAGGGACTTTCTTT. Its product reads: CASSVWDEVAGTFF. Rearrangement joined TRBV9 to TRBJ1-1; the D region possibly corresponds to TRBD1 (5 bases align). The CDR1 and CDR2 encoded by the germline V gene are SGDLS and YYNGEE. The cysteine opens and the phenylalanine closes a CDR3 of 14 amino acids. Kept here is only the CDR3 DNA, which spans 42 bases and is read in frame from base 1. Between the V and J ends, shortened by 1 base and 12 bases respectively, the junction contains 19 bases.